Within the sample, the clone carrying this T cell receptor (beta chain) is hyperexpanded. The antigen is undetermined. Used for diagnoses were clinical symptoms, serum thyroxine and TRAb, thyroid ultrasound and orbital computed tomography. The data stem from a study of T cells in Graves' hyperthyroidism and ophthalmopathy. Study-level findings and limits: Ophthalmopathy was model-predicted a median about six months pre-onset. Most expanded thyroid clonotypes above 0.001 also appeared in blood.

V lost 0 bases to trimming and J lost 8 bases, with 18 bases between them. The V gene's germline CDR1 is SGHRS and CDR2 YFSETQ. CDR3 size: 16 residues. Amplification yielded TCR beta CDR3 regions, with RNA transcripts as the source. Using the HTBI primer set, a first-round RT-PCR was run on the TCR CDR3. TCRdb re-called the multiplex PCR reads through MiXCR, storing one row per CDR3 protein. The table records around 350,000 distinct CDR3 sequences, about a sixth of them present only once. V and J are TRBV5-1 and TRBJ2-1, with no clear D. The source of this sequence is a woman in her twenties or thirties with Graves' hyperthyroidism that later progressed to Graves' ophthalmopathy. What was sequenced was blood. Written as DNA, the CDR3 is TGCGCCAGCAGCTTGGAGCAGTTGGCTAGAGCTGATGAGCAGTTCTTC. The encoded protein is CASSLEQLARADEQFF.